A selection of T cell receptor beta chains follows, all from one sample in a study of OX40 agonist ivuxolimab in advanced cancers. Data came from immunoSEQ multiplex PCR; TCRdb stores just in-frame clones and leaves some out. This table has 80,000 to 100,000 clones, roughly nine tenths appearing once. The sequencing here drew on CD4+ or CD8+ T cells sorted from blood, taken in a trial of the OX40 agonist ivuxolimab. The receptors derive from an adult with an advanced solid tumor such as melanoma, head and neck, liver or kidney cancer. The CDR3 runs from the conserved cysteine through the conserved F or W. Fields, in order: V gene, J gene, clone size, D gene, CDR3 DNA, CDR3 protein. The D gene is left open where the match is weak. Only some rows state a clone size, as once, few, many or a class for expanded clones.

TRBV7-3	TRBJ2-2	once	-	TGTGCCAGCAGCTTAAATAGTCGAGCCAACACCGGGGAGCTGTTTTTT	CASSLNSRANTGELFF
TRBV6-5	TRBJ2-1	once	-	TGTGCCAGCAGGAACGACGGTGAGCAGTTCTTC	CASRNDGEQFF
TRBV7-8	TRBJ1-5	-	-	TGTGCCAGCAGCTTAGGCTATTATCAGCCCCAGCATTTT	CASSLGYYQPQHF
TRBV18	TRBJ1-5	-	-	TGTGCCAGCTCACCACCAGGGCCTGGCAATCAGCCCCAGCATTTT	CASSPPGPGNQPQHF
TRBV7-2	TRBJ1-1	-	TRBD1	TGTGCCAGCAGCTTAGGGGACAGGGGAGCCCAAGCTTTCTTT	CASSLGDRGAQAFF
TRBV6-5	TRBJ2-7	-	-	TGTGCCAGCAGTTACTCACAGCTCGCTTGGCAGTACTTC	CASSYSQLAWQYF
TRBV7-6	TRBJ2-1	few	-	TGTGCCAGCACGCAGCTTGTAAGCAGCTCGGAGCAGTTCTTC	CASTQLVSSSEQFF
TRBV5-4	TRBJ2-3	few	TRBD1	TGTGCCAGCAGCTCCGGACAGGGTCCAGATACGCAGTATTTT	CASSSGQGPDTQYF
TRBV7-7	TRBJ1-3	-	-	TGTGCCAGCAGCCCCCTCTCGAACTCTGGAAACACCATATATTTT	CASSPLSNSGNTIYF
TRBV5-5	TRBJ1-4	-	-	TGTGCCAGCAGCTTGACGTGGCAGCTTGTAAAACTGTTTTTT	CASSLTWQLVKLFF
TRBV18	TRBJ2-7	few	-	TGTGCCAGCTCACCGTCGACACGGACCTACGAGCAGTACTTC	CASSPSTRTYEQYF
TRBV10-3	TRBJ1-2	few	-	TGTGCCATCAGTGAGTCAGAGGGAAGTGGCTACACCTTC	CAISESEGSGYTF
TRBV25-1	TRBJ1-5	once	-	TGTGCCAGCAACCAGGAGTTTGAGCAGCCCCAGCATTTT	CASNQEFEQPQHF
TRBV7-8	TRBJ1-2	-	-	TGTGCCAGCAGCCCCCAGAGCACAGCTAACTATGGCTACACCTTC	CASSPQSTANYGYTF
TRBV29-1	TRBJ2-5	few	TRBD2	TGCAGCGTTGATTGGGGGGGGAAGACCCAGTACTTC	CSVDWGGKTQYF
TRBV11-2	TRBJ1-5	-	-	TGTGCCAGCGCGGCAGTGAGCAATCAGCCCCAGCATTTT	CASAAVSNQPQHF
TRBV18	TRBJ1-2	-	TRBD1	TGTGCCAGCTCACCACAAAGGACAGGGGGTTCAAGTGGTGGCTACACCTTC	CASSPQRTGGSSGGYTF
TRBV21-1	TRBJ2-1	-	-	TGTGCCGGTAGCAGGGGGCATTACAATGAGCAGTTCTTC	CAGSRGHYNEQFF
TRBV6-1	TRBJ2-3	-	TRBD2	TGTGCCAGCAGTCAAGGACTAGTGTCCAAAGATACGCAGTATTTT	CASSQGLVSKDTQYF
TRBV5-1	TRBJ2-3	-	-	TGCGCCAGCAGCTTGGAACCGGACTATCCGGATACGCAGTATTTT	CASSLEPDYPDTQYF